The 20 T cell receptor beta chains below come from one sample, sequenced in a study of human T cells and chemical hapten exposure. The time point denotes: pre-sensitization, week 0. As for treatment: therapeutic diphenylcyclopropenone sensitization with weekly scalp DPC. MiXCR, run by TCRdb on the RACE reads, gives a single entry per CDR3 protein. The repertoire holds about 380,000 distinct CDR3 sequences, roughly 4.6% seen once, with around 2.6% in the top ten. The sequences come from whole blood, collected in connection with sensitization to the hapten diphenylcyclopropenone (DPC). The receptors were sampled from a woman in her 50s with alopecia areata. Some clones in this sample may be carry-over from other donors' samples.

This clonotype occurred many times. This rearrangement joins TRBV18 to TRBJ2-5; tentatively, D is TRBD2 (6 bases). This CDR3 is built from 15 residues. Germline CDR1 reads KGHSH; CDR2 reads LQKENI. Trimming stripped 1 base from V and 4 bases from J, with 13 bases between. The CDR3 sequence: CASSPRQGGAETQYF. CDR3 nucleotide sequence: TGTGCCAGCTCACCACGCCAGGGAGGAGCAGAGACCCAGTACTTC.

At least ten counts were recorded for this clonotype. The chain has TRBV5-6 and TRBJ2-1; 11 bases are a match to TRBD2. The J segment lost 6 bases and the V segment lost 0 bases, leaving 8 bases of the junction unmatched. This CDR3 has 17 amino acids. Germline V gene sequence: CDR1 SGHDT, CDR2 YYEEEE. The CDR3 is CASSLEVAGGPGNEQFF. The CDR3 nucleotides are TGTGCCAGCAGCTTGGAGGTAGCGGGGGGGCCGGGCAATGAGCAGTTCTTC.

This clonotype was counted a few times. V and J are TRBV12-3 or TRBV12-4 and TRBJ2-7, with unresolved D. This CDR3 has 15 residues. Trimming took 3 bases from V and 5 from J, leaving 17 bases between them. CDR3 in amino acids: CASSLVGIGRNEQYF. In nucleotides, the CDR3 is TGTGCCAGCAGTTTGGTGGGAATAGGAAGGAACGAGCAGTACTTC.

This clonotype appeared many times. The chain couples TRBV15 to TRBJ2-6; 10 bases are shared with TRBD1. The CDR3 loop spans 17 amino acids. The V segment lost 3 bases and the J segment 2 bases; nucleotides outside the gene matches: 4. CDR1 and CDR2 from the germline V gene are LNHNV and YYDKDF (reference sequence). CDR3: CATSRGGQGTGANVLTF. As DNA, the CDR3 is TGTGCCACCAGCAGGGGGGGACAGGGGACTGGGGCCAACGTCCTGACTTTC.

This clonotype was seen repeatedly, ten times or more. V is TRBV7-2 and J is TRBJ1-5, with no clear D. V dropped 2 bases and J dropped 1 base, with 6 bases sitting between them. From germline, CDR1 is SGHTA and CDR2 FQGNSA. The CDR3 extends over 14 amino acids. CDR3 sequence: CASSLFGSNQPQHF. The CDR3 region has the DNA TGTGCCAGCAGCTTATTCGGGAGCAATCAGCCCCAGCATTTT.

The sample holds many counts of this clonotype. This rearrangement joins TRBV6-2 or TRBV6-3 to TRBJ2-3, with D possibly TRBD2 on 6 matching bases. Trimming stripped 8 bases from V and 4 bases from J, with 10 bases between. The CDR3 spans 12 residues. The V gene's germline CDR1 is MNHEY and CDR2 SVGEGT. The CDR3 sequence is CASAGLPDTQYF. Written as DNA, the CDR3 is TGTGCCAGCGCCGGACTACCAGATACGCAGTATTTT.

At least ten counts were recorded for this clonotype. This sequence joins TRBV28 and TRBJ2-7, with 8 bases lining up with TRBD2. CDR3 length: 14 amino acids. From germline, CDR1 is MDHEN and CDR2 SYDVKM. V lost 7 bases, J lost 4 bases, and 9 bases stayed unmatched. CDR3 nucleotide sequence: TGTGCCAGCACCTCCGGGACTAGTTGGTACGAGCAGTACTTC. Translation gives CASTSGTSWYEQYF. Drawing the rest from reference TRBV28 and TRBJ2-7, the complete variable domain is DVKVTQSSRYLVKRTGEKVFLECVQDMDHENMFWYRQDPGLGLRLIYFSYDVKMKEKGDIPEGYSVSREKKERFSLILESASTNQTSMYLCASTSGTSWYEQYFGPGTRLTVT.

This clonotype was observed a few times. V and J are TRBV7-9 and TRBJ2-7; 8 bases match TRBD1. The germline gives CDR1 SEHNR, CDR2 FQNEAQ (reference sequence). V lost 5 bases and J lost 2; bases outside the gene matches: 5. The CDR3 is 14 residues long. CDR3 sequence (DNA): TGTGCCAGCAGCCGGACAGGGAACCCCTACGAGCAGTACTTC. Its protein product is CASSRTGNPYEQYF.

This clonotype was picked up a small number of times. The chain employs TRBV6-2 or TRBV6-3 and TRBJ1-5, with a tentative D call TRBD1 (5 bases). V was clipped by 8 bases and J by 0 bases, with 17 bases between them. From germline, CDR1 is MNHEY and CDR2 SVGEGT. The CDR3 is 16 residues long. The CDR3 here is CASHASGQHSNQPQHF. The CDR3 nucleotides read TGTGCCAGCCATGCTTCGGGGCAGCATAGCAATCAGCCCCAGCATTTT.

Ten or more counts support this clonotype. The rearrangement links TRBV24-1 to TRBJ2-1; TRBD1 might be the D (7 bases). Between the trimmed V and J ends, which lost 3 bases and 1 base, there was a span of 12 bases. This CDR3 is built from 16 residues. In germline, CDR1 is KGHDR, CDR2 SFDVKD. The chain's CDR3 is CATSDGGGISYNEQFF. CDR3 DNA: TGTGCCACCAGTGATGGAGGGGGCATATCCTACAATGAGCAGTTCTTC.

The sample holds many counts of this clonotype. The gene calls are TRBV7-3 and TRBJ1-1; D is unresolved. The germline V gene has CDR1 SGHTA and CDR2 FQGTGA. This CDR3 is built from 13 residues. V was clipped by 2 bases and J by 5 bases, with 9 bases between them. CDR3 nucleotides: TGTGCCAGCAGCTTAGGTGCTTTGACTGAAGCTTTCTTT. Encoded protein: CASSLGALTEAFF. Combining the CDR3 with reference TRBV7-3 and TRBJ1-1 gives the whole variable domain GAGVSQTPSNKVTEKGKYVELRCDPISGHTALYWYRQSLGQGPEFLIYFQGTGAADDSGLPNDRFFAVRPEGSVSTLKIQRTERGDSAVYLCASSLGALTEAFFGQGTRLTVV.

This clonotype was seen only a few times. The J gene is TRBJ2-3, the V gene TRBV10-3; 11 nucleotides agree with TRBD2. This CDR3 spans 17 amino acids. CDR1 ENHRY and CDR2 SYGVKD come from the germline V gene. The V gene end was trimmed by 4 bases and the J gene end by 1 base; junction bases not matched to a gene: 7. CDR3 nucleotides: TGTGCCATCAGTGGGGGACTAGCGGAGGGGGGCACAGATACGCAGTATTTT. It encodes CAISGGLAEGGTDTQYF.

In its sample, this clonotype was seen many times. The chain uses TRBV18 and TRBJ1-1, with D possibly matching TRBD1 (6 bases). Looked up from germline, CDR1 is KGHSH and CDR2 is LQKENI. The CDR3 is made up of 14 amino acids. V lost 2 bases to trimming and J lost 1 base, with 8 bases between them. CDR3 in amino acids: CASSPTGRNTEAFF. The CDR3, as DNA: TGTGCCAGCTCACCAACAGGGCGGAACACTGAAGCTTTCTTT.

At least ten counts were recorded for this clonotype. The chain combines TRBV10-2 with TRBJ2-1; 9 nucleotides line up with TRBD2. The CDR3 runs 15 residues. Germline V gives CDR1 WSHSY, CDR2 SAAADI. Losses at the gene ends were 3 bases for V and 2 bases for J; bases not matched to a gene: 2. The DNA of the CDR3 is TGCGCCAGCAGTGACTTAGCGGGGGCCTACAATGAGCAGTTCTTC. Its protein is CASSDLAGAYNEQFF.

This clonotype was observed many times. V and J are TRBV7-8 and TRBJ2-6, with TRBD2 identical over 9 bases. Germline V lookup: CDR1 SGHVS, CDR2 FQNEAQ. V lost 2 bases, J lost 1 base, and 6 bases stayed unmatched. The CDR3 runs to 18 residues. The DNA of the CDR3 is TGTGCCAGCAGCTTATATCCTAGCGGGGAATCTGGGGCCAACGTCCTGACTTTC. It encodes CASSLYPSGESGANVLTF.

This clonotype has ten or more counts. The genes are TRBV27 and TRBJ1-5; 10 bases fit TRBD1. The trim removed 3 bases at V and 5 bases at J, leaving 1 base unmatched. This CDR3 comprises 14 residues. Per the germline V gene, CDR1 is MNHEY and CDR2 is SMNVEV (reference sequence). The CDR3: CASSLDRGYQPQHF. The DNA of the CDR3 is TGTGCCAGCAGTTTGGACAGGGGGTATCAGCCCCAGCATTTT.

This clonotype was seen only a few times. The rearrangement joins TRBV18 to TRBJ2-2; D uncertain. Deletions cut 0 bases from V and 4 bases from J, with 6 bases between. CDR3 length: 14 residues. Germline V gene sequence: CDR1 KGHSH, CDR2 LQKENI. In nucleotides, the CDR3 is TGTGCCAGCTCACCACCCGATACCACCGGGGAGCTGTTTTTT. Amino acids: CASSPPDTTGELFF.

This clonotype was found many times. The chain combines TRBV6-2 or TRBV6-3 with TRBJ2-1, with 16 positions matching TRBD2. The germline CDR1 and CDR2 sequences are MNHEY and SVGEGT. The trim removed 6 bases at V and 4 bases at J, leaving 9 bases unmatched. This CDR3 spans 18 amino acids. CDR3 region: CASSPGLAGGPGYNEQFF. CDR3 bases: TGTGCCAGCAGCCCGGGACTAGCGGGAGGGCCGGGATACAATGAGCAGTTCTTC.

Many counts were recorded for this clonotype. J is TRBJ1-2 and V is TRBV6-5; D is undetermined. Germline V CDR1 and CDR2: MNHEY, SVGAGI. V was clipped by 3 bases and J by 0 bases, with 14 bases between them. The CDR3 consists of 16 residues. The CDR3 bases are TGTGCCAGCAGTTATGGACCCAGAGTACCTAACTATGGCTACACCTTC. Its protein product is CASSYGPRVPNYGYTF.

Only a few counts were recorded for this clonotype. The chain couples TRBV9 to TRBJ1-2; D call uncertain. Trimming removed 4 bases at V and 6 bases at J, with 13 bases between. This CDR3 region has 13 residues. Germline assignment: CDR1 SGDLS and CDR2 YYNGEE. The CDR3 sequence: CASSSAGQNGYTF. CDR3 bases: TGTGCCAGCAGCTCAGCGGGCCAGAATGGCTACACCTTC.